This T cell receptor beta chain was obtained from a study of CD8+CD57+ T cells in acquired aplastic anemia. About the study: Sorted CD4+ and CD8+ cell DNA averaged roughly 3 ug.

Study results and limitations: It was found that about 31 CD8+ CDR3 sequences were shared between patients and controls.

Concerning this clonotype itself: Its antigen is undetermined.

Investigators profiled TCR beta VDJ and CDR3 from genomic DNA template. TCRdb re-called the reads with MiXCR, one entry per CDR3 protein. The repertoire holds 80,000 to 100,000 distinct CDR3 sequences, with around 68% as singletons. Previously, flow cytometry had revealed CD8+CD57+ cell expansion in the patients chosen for sequencing. Among the patients, none had received any therapy at the time of blood sampling. With 7 bases removed from V and 4 bases from J, the gap between germline ends came to 19 bases. The germline gives CDR1 LNHDA, CDR2 SQIVND (reference sequence). This CDR3 has 15 residues. This sequence originates from a human donor with aplastic anemia. This chain joins TRBV19 and TRBJ2-5; D is possibly TRBD1 or TRBD2 (6 bases each). Source material: sorted CD4+, CD8+, or CD8+CD57+ T cells (not recorded which) from PBMCs. CDR3 loop: CASTTMGGVPETQYF. As DNA, the CDR3 is TGTGCCAGTACCACAATGGGGGGCGTACCAGAGACCCAGTACTTC.